The next 26 T cell receptor beta chains were all read from a single sample in a study of blood T cell repertoires in COVID-19 (TCRdb year 2020). Libraries came from the immunoSEQ multiplex PCR assay. Held by TCRdb, this immuneACCESS table contains in-frame sequences only and omits some clones. Under half of the omission traces to an unresolved V gene where checked; the cause of the rest is unknown. Recorded for this sample are 55,000 to 80,000 clones; roughly 92% of them occurred a single time. The top ten clones comprise 5.5% to 6.5% of the sample. Material: peripheral blood. These receptor sequences come from a human donor in a cohort sampled during active COVID-19.

The V gene is TRBV18, the J gene TRBJ2-5; no reliable D call. Germline V gene sequence: CDR1 KGHSH, CDR2 LQKENI. The germline V and J ends were trimmed by 3 bases and 1 base, with 3 bases remaining between them. The CDR3 length is 12 residues. Written as DNA, the CDR3 is TGTGCCAGCTCACCTATCCAAGAGACCCAGTACTTC. Translated, it gives CASSPIQETQYF.

Comments on this clone: Within the sample, other DNA sequences also encode this same CDR3. V is TRBV19 and J is TRBJ2-2, with TRBD2 matching over 7 bases. CDR1 is LNHDA and CDR2 is SQIVND in the germline V gene (reference sequence). The CDR3 length is 15 residues. The V and J ends lost 6 bases and 0 bases, in that order; junction bases with no gene match: 4. CDR3 nucleotides: TGTGCCAGTAGGGGGCTAGCGGCGAACACCGGGGAGCTGTTTTTT. It is translated as CASRGLAANTGELFF.

The count of this clone is one. This rearrangement joins TRBV11-2 to TRBJ2-7; possible D gene TRBD2, 5 bases. Trimming took 2 bases from V and 6 from J, leaving 8 bases between them. Germline CDR1 is SGHAT and CDR2 is FQNNGV. CDR3 length equals 12 residues. In nucleotides, the CDR3 is TGTGCCAGCAGCTTATCGGGGAGCGAGCAGTACTTC. Its protein product is CASSLSGSEQYF.

The J gene is TRBJ1-5, the V gene TRBV18, with TRBD1 as a possible D gene (6 bases). Trimming took 5 bases from V and 7 from J, leaving 12 bases between them. There are 13 residues in the CDR3. Germline V gene data show CDR1 as KGHSH and CDR2 as LQKENI. The CDR3 reads CASSSDRIQPQHF. Written as DNA, the CDR3 is TGTGCCAGCTCATCCGACAGGATCCAGCCCCAGCATTTT.

The chain is built from TRBV19 and TRBJ2-7; 7 bases are a match to TRBD1. The junction had 4 bases not matched to a gene; V was cut back by 5 bases and J by 0 bases. In germline, CDR1 is LNHDA, CDR2 SQIVND (reference sequence). The CDR3 covers 14 residues. DNA of the CDR3: TGTGCCAGTAGTCTCCGGGACAGCTCCTACGAGCAGTACTTC. Amino acids: CASSLRDSSYEQYF.

This clone was seen only a few times. The chain couples TRBV4-1 to TRBJ2-7, with no clear D. The V end lost 0 bases, the J end lost 0 bases, and 9 bases lay between the germline ends. The germline V gene encodes CDR1 MGHRA and CDR2 YSYEKL. The CDR3 sequence is 15 residues long. The CDR3 region is CASSQEGPSSYEQYF. CDR3 nucleotide sequence: TGCGCCAGCAGCCAAGAAGGTCCTAGCTCCTACGAGCAGTACTTC.

The chain carries TRBV19 and TRBJ2-7, with D uncertain. V lost 3 bases and J lost 5, with 5 bases in between. Germline lookup yields CDR1 LNHDA and CDR2 SQIVND (reference sequence). The CDR3 covers 11 residues. Here the CDR3 reads CASSISDEQYF. The CDR3, as DNA: TGTGCCAGTAGTATTTCGGACGAGCAGTACTTC.

The chain carries TRBV7-9 and TRBJ1-2; TRBD1 might be the D (6 bases). The CDR3 has 13 residues. V was clipped by 1 base and J by 7 bases, with 10 bases between them. Germline V gives CDR1 SEHNR, CDR2 FQNEAQ (reference sequence). The CDR3 region is CASSLEQGAGYTF. The CDR3, as DNA: TGTGCCAGCAGCTTAGAACAGGGAGCTGGCTACACCTTC.

The gene calls are TRBV4-1 and TRBJ1-6; tentatively, D is TRBD1 (5 bases). Germline assignment: CDR1 MGHRA and CDR2 YSYEKL. V lost 5 bases and J 7 bases, leaving 18 bases between the germline ends. The length of the CDR3 is 16 residues. CDR3 protein: CASSKYPQGGNSPLHF. The DNA for the CDR3 is TGCGCCAGCAGCAAATACCCCCAGGGTGGGAATTCACCCCTCCACTTT.

The rearrangement links TRBV5-1 to TRBJ2-1; 9 nucleotides line up with TRBD2. Germline V gives CDR1 SGHRS, CDR2 YFSETQ. The ends lost 4 bases at V and 3 bases at J; junction bases unmatched: 5. The CDR3 has 15 residues. The CDR3 DNA reads TGCGCCAGCAGCCCGGGACTAGCCGGCTACAATGAGCAGTTCTTC. Translation gives CASSPGLAGYNEQFF. The full variable domain, completed using reference TRBV5-1 and TRBJ2-1, is KAGVTQTPRYLIKTRGQQVTLSCSPISGHRSVSWYQQTPGQGLQFLFEYFSETQRNKGNFPGRFSGRQFSNSRSEMNVSTLELGDSALYLCASSPGLAGYNEQFFGPGTRLTVL.

The genes are TRBV3-1 (or the pseudogene TRBV3-2) and TRBJ1-3; D is undetermined. V was clipped by 1 base and J by 1 base, with 8 bases between them. Germline V gene sequence: CDR1 LGHDT, CDR2 YNNKEL (reference sequence). The CDR3 has 15 residues. Here the CDR3 DNA reads TGTGCCAGCAGCCAAGTCCGCGGGTCTGGAAACACCATATATTTT. It translates to CASSQVRGSGNTIYF.

V gene TRBV7-8 combines with J gene TRBJ2-2, with D unresolved. Germline V CDR1 and CDR2: SGHVS, FQNEAQ. CDR3 length: 14 amino acids. Trimming removed 3 bases from V and 1 base from J, with 6 bases in between. The CDR3 nucleotides are TGTGCCAGCAGCTTGGCACAGAACACCGGGGAGCTGTTTTTT. It encodes CASSLAQNTGELFF.

This chain links TRBV30 with TRBJ2-1, with 13 bases fitting TRBD2. V lost 0 bases to trimming and J lost 6 bases; unmatched junction nucleotides: 2. The CDR3 spans 15 residues. CDR1 is GTSNPN and CDR2 is SVGIG in the germline V gene (reference sequence). Here the CDR3 DNA reads TGTGCCTGGAGTGTACTAGCGGGGGGGCCCAATGAGCAGTTCTTC. Encoded protein: CAWSVLAGGPNEQFF.

This clone was detected only once. V gene TRBV6-1 combines with J gene TRBJ2-7; maybe TRBD1 (5 bases). Germline CDR1 reads MNHNS; CDR2 reads SASEGT. V was shortened by 0 bases and J by 3 bases, with 12 bases between the two germline ends. The CDR3 contains 15 residues. CDR3 loop: CASSEAGQIYYEQYF. Here the CDR3 DNA reads TGTGCCAGCAGTGAAGCGGGGCAGATTTACTACGAGCAGTACTTC.

CDR3 in amino acids: CASSYGITQGGGYTF. The CDR3 DNA follows: TGTGCCAGCAGTTACGGGATAACCCAGGGGGGTGGCTACACCTTC. V gene TRBV6-5 combines with J gene TRBJ1-2; 7 bases match TRBD1. The length of the CDR3 is 15 residues. From germline, CDR1 is MNHEY and CDR2 SVGAGI. The J segment lost 7 bases and the V segment lost 2 bases, leaving 10 bases of the junction unmatched.

The chain has TRBV6-6 and TRBJ2-3; TRBD1 might be the D (5 bases). Trimming removed 6 bases from V and 2 bases from J, with 15 bases in between. The germline gives CDR1 MNHNY, CDR2 SVGAGI (reference sequence). CDR3 length equals 15 residues. DNA of the CDR3: TGTGCCAGCAGGCTAGGTTGGGGCTCCACAGATACGCAGTATTTT. This sequence encodes CASRLGWGSTDTQYF.

V usage is TRBV3-1 (or the pseudogene TRBV3-2) and J usage is TRBJ1-6; D unclear. The V end was cut by 4 bases, the J end by 8 bases, with 21 bases between. The V gene's germline CDR1 is LGHDT and CDR2 YNNKEL (reference sequence). The length of the CDR3 is 17 residues. CDR3 DNA sequence: TGTGCCAGCAGCCGACTCCCGGCGCGGAAGGAGGATTCACCCCTCCACTTT. Its protein product is CASSRLPARKEDSPLHF.

This chain joins TRBV18 and TRBJ2-1, with a tentative D call TRBD1 (6 bases). The CDR3 runs 12 residues. V lost 3 bases to trimming and J lost 9 bases, with 9 bases between them. CDR1 is KGHSH and CDR2 is LQKENI in the germline V gene. CDR3 in amino acids: CASSPGGGEQFF. As DNA, the CDR3 is TGTGCCAGCTCACCTGGGGGCGGTGAGCAGTTCTTC.

This CDR3 is CASRVGGGGAYEQYF. The DNA for the CDR3 is TGTGCCAGCCGGGTGGGCGGCGGGGGGGCCTACGAGCAGTACTTC. The chain couples TRBV28 to TRBJ2-7, with 9 positions matching TRBD2. V was clipped by 8 bases and J by 2 bases; unmatched bases: 10. Germline V gene lookup returns CDR1 MDHEN and CDR2 SYDVKM. The CDR3 runs to 15 residues.

The rearrangement links TRBV12-5 to TRBJ2-3; the D gene is possibly TRBD1 (6 bases). This CDR3 is 13 amino acids long. The V end lost 6 bases, the J end lost 6 bases, and 13 bases lay between the germline ends. Germline V gene data show CDR1 as LGHNT and CDR2 as FRNRAP. The CDR3 DNA is TGTGCTAGTGGCCGAGGACAGCTTGATACGCAGTATTTT. This encodes CASGRGQLDTQYF. The full variable domain, rest sourced from reference TRBV12-5 and TRBJ2-3, is DARVTQTPRHKVTEMGQEVTMRCQPILGHNTVFWYRQTMMQGLELLAYFRNRAPLDDSGMPKDRFSAEMPDATLATLKIQPSEPRDSAVYFCASGRGQLDTQYFGPGTRLTVL.

This chain uses TRBV28 with TRBJ1-4; possible D gene TRBD1, 5 bases. The germline CDR1 and CDR2 sequences are MDHEN and SYDVKM. The CDR3 consists of 15 residues. Trimming pared 9 bases from V and 8 bases from J, leaving 22 bases between. CDR3 region: CASNLPGGGQEKLFF. The CDR3 DNA is TGTGCCAGTAATCTGCCGGGGGGTGGGCAGGAAAAACTGTTTTTT.

The chain combines TRBV4-1 with TRBJ2-6; possible D gene TRBD2, 6 bases. The CDR3 covers 17 residues. CDR1 is MGHRA and CDR2 is YSYEKL in the germline V gene. The V end lost 1 base, the J end lost 4 bases, and 14 bases lay between the germline ends. The CDR3 DNA sequence: TGCGCCAGCAGCCAAGGGCGGGGCGGGAAGGGGGCCAACGTCCTGACTTTC. Translated: CASSQGRGGKGANVLTF.

The J gene is TRBJ2-1, the V gene TRBV27; TRBD1 aligns across 7 bases. The germline CDR1 and CDR2 sequences are MNHEY and SMNVEV (reference sequence). The CDR3 is 15 amino acids. The ends lost 5 bases at V and 3 bases at J; junction bases unmatched: 7. CDR3 in amino acids: CASSGSRTGYNEQFF. CDR3 in DNA: TGTGCCAGCAGTGGCTCTCGGACAGGCTACAATGAGCAGTTCTTC.

The V and J genes are TRBV6-5 and TRBJ1-1; TRBD1 aligns across 12 bases. The CDR3 consists of 16 residues. Germline V gene data show CDR1 as MNHEY and CDR2 as SVGAGI. V lost 1 base to trimming and J lost 7 bases; unmatched junction nucleotides: 7. CDR3 in amino acids: CASSYFWDRGRFEAFF. CDR3 sequence (DNA): TGTGCCAGCAGTTACTTTTGGGACAGGGGGCGCTTTGAAGCTTTCTTT.

The V and J genes are TRBV25-1 and TRBJ2-3; 13 bases match TRBD2. Germline CDR1 reads MGHDK; CDR2 reads SYGVNS. The ends lost 3 bases at V and 8 bases at J; junction bases unmatched: 8. The CDR3 length is 16 residues. The CDR3 reads CASSDLRLAGGGTQYF. The CDR3 region has the DNA TGTGCCAGCAGTGACCTAAGACTAGCGGGGGGAGGTACGCAGTATTTT.

The chain has TRBV20-1 and TRBJ2-5; TRBD1 might be the D (5 bases). The CDR3 runs 10 residues. V gave up 6 bases and J gave up 3 bases, with 5 bases separating them. In germline, CDR1 is DFQATT, CDR2 SNEGSKA (reference sequence). CDR3 loop: CSAQEETQYF. DNA of the CDR3: TGCAGTGCACAGGAAGAGACCCAGTACTTC.